Listed below are T cell receptor beta chains from one sample, sequenced in a study of response to subunit inactivated influenza vaccine. TCRdb redid the calling of the RT-PCR reads with MiXCR, one entry per CDR3 protein. The sample consists of just under 550,000 distinct CDR3 sequences, around 21% of them appearing once. This sample also appeared in a second study, on T cells expressing NK-cell markers.

The sequenced sample was CD4+ T cells sorted from PBMCs, obtained 12 days after vaccination. These receptors came from a man aged 45-60 years who received an inactivated influenza vaccine. Each CDR3 is given with its conserved first and last residue. Each record gives: D gene, V gene, clone size, J gene, CDR3 DNA, CDR3 protein. The D gene is left open where the match is weak. Only some rows state a clone size, as once, few, many or a class for expanded clones.

-	TRBV28	-	TRBJ2-5	TGTGCCAGCACTGGAGGGCCCTTTCTTTCCCAGTACTTC	CASTGGPFLSQYF
TRBD2	TRBV28	few	TRBJ2-7	TGTGCCAGCACCGATGGAACTAGCGGGAATTTGGAGCAGTACTTC	CASTDGTSGNLEQYF
TRBD1	TRBV3-1	few	TRBJ2-4	TGTGCCAGCAGCCAGACCCGGGACAGAAACATTCAGTACTTC	CASSQTRDRNIQYF
-	TRBV28	few	TRBJ1-5	TGTGCCAGCCGCCTTAAACTTCAGCCCCAGCATTTT	CASRLKLQPQHF
-	TRBV4-3	-	TRBJ2-1	TGCGCCAGCAGCCCAGGGACCCGTCACAATGAGCAGTTCTTC	CASSPGTRHNEQFF
-	TRBV3-1	-	TRBJ2-5	TGTGCCAGCAGCCAAGATGGGGGTGTTCGGAGGGAGACCCAGTACTTC	CASSQDGGVRRETQYF
TRBD2	TRBV7-2	few	TRBJ2-1	TGTGCCAGTACTAGCGGGAGGGCCAGTGAGCAGTTCTTC	CASTSGRASEQFF
-	TRBV12-3/TRBV12-4	few	TRBJ1-2	TGTGCCAGCAGGCTTAACTATGGCTACACCTTC	CASRLNYGYTF
-	TRBV29-1	few	TRBJ1-2	TGCAGCGTCCAGGGACTTACTGGCTACACCTTC	CSVQGLTGYTF
-	TRBV9	few	TRBJ2-2	TGTGCCAGCAGCGTAGATGAGGGCGGACGGTACACCGGGGAGCTGTTTTTT	CASSVDEGGRYTGELFF
-	TRBV14	-	TRBJ1-1	TGTGCCAGCAGCCAAGTGCGGGGTGCGGCAGCTTTCTTT	CASSQVRGAAAFF
-	TRBV5-1	-	TRBJ2-5	TGCGCCAGCAGCTTAAAGGCCGCCCAAGAGACCCAGTACTTC	CASSLKAAQETQYF
-	TRBV3-1	few	TRBJ2-1	TGTGCCAGCAGTTACCAGGGGCCATACAATGAGCAGTTCTTC	CASSYQGPYNEQFF
-	TRBV6-1	-	TRBJ2-5	TGTGCCAGCAGTGAAGTAGCTTCGGGGACCCAGTACTTC	CASSEVASGTQYF
-	TRBV7-8	-	TRBJ2-3	TGTGCCAGCAGCTTTAGACTAGTCAGCACAGATACGCAGTATTTT	CASSFRLVSTDTQYF
TRBD2	TRBV29-1	few	TRBJ2-3	TGCAGCGTCGGGGGGGGCAGCTTCACAGATACGCAGTATTTT	CSVGGGSFTDTQYF
TRBD2	TRBV5-1	-	TRBJ2-3	TGCGCCAGCAGCTTGGAGGGGAGCGGGACTAGCACAGATACGCAGTATTTT	CASSLEGSGTSTDTQYF
-	TRBV27	few	TRBJ1-2	TGTGCCAGCTCATCAATCTGGGGGGCGTCTAGCCACACCTTC	CASSSIWGASSHTF
-	TRBV20-1	-	TRBJ2-7	TGCAGTGCTAGAGGTCGGAACTACGAGCAGTACTTC	CSARGRNYEQYF
-	TRBV2	-	TRBJ2-3	TGTGCCAGCTACAGGGTCCCACGAGATACGCAGTATTTT	CASYRVPRDTQYF
-	TRBV5-1	few	TRBJ2-2	TGCGCCAGCAGCCCCTGGAATGCCGGGGAGCTGTTTTTT	CASSPWNAGELFF
-	TRBV28	many	TRBJ2-3	TGTGCCAGCAGCCAGATGCGTACGCAGTATTTT	CASSQMRTQYF
-	TRBV5-4	-	TRBJ2-1	TGTGCCAGCACCAGACAGGATGGGGGGCAGTTCTTC	CASTRQDGGQFF
-	TRBV7-9	few	TRBJ1-2	TGTGCCAGCAGCCATAGTGACAGCCCCCTTTATGGCTACACCTTC	CASSHSDSPLYGYTF
-	TRBV24-1	few	TRBJ2-1	TGTGCCACCAGTGATCCAAGGGGGTCGGGTGAGCAGTTCTTC	CATSDPRGSGEQFF
-	TRBV7-9	-	TRBJ2-1	TGTGCCAGCAGCCCGACCCTAGCGTCGACCTACAATGAGCAGTTCTTC	CASSPTLASTYNEQFF
TRBD1	TRBV29-1	few	TRBJ2-7	TGCAGCGTCGAGGGACAGGACTACGAGCAGTACTTC	CSVEGQDYEQYF